This paragraph covers one T cell receptor (beta chain) sequence. Its antigen specificity is not known. Per-base quality was not reported, and no clone a single base away is much larger than it. From cysteine to phenylalanine, the CDR3 is 16 amino acids long. The sequence is cut down to CDR3 DNA, 48 bases in frame from base 1. Germline trimming: 6 bases from V, 7 bases from J; junction bases outside gene matches: 10. The germline V gene provides CDR1 SNHLY and CDR2 FYNNEI. This sample was taken from a study of T cells after posttransplantation cyclophosphamide (dated by TCRdb to the mid-2010s). Broadly, across the study: T cell repertoire reconstitution was tracked by TRB sequencing after myeloablative bone marrow transplantation in which posttransplantation cyclophosphamide was used as GVHD prophylaxis. Samples from roughly 32 PTCy-treated patients, along with samples from approximately 15 of their related bone marrow donors, underwent antigen receptor sequencing. TRB sequencing was performed on blood from all 35 or so PTCy patients with 1-year posttransplant specimens. In 3 patients, TRB sequencing was also performed on up to roughly 3 more blood samples taken 2 to 5.2 years after transplant, and in 4 patients, pretransplant blood was also TRB-sequenced. Because TRA and TRB clonality correlated tightly in under 10 samples, later TCR analyses were limited to TRB. Public TRB sequences were compared against a database of over 3,000 sequences linked to responses to pathogens, tumor antigens, self-antigens and alloantigens.

Mononuclear cells from peripheral blood and bone marrow were separated by Ficoll-Hypaque density centrifugation and then cryopreserved. CD4+ and CD8+ T cells, including naive and memory subsets, were sorted by FACS using a FACSAria II. Results the study describes overall, beyond this receptor: The TRB repertoires of T cells infiltrating skin or GI tract showed only limited overlap with the TRB repertoires of T cells in blood. Donor-recipient similarity was low at 1-2 months but increased during the first year, and donor CD8+ memory clones often dominated later blood repertoires. Across a few dozen patients, TRB clonality was highly associated with recipient CMV seropositivity and CMV reactivation, and diversity in PTCy patients was similar to diversity in CNI/methotrexate controls.

Genomic DNA was the input for TRB sequencing, which was run either with the immunoSEQ assay at survey resolution or with the hsTCRB kit. For the original study's pipeline: Initial read processing used immunoSEQ software, and repertoire analyses used the LymphoSeq R package. For each TRB dataset, clonality was calculated as 1 minus normalized Shannon entropy, and the Gini coefficient was computed as well. To infer phenotypes in unsorted samples, TRB sequences from sorted subsets of the recipient or donor were mapped onto the unsorted samples of the same recipient. TCRdb took this table from immuneACCESS and kept in-frame rearrangements with V and J called. Such tables lack part of the clones; where checked against another copy, unresolved V genes explain under half of the gap, and the rest is unexplained. V, J and clone size reflect that table, while D and trimming were determined from the DNA. In all, the sample holds almost 5,500 clones, and around 92% of those were seen once. Roughly 1.4% of the sample goes to the ten largest clones.

The sample consisted of CD4+ T cells sorted from bone marrow. This TCR was recovered from a woman in her sixties or seventies in good health, CMV-negative, and a related stem cell transplant donor. This receptor chain uses TRBV2 and TRBJ1-6; 9 bases in between match TRBD1. The nucleotide sequence reads TGTGCCAGCAGAAATGCCCGGGACAGGGCAAATTCACCCCTCCACTTT. This translates into CASRNARDRANSPLHF. The CDR3 plus the reference TRBV2 and TRBJ1-6 genes for the other parts give the full variable domain: EPEVTQTPSHQVTQMGQEVILRCVPISNHLYFYWYRQILGQKVEFLVSFYNNEISEKSEIFDDQFSVERPDGSNFTLKIRSTKLEDSAMYFCASRNARDRANSPLHFGNGTRLTVT.